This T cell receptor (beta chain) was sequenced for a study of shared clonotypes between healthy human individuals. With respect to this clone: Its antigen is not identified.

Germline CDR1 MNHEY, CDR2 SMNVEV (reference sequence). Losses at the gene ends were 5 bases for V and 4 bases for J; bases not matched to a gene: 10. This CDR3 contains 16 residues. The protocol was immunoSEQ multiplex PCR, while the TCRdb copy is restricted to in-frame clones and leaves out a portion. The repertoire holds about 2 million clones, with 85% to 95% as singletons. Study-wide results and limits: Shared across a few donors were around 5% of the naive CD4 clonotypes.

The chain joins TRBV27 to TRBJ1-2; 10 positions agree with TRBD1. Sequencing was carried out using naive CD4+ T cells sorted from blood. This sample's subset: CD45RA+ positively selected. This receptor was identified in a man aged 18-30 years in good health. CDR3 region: CASSPGTGEVSYGYTF. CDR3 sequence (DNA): TGTGCCAGCAGTCCCGGGACAGGGGAAGTTTCCTATGGCTACACCTTC.